This is a list of T cell receptor beta chains from one sample in a study of shared clonotypes between healthy human individuals. Libraries were prepared by immunoSEQ multiplex PCR; TCRdb keeps only in-frame clonotypes and omits some of them. This table holds roughly 500,000 clones, approximately 84% found once. The sample consisted of PBMCs. All receptors derive from a woman aged 40 to 50 in good health. Some clones in this sample may be carry-over from other donors' samples. Each CDR3 is given with its conserved first and last residue. D genes are given only for firm matches. Size values are once, few and many counts, or a class for expanded clones, and some rows have none.

D: .
V: TRBV18
J: TRBJ1-4
length: 14
size: .
CDR3: CASSPTGGNEKLFF
DNA: TGTGCCAGCTCACCTACCGGGGGTAATGAAAAACTGTTTTTT

D: .
V: TRBV9
J: TRBJ1-3
length: 13
size: .
CDR3: CASSVGGGDTIYF
DNA: TGTGCCAGCAGCGTAGGCGGGGGGGACACCATATATTTT

D: .
V: TRBV18
J: TRBJ2-2
length: 15
size: .
CDR3: CASSPAQDSTGELFF
DNA: TGTGCCAGCTCACCTGCTCAGGACAGCACCGGGGAGCTGTTTTTT

D: .
V: TRBV10-3
J: TRBJ2-1
length: 13
size: .
CDR3: CAISLGSYNEQFF
DNA: TGTGCCATCAGTCTAGGCTCCTACAATGAGCAGTTCTTC

D: .
V: TRBV30
J: TRBJ2-1
length: 11
size: .
CDR3: CAWNSYNEQFF
DNA: TGTGCCTGGAACTCCTACAATGAGCAGTTCTTC

D: .
V: TRBV4-1
J: TRBJ1-4
length: 14
size: once
CDR3: CASSLTGFNEKLFF
DNA: TGCGCCAGCAGCCTGACAGGTTTTAATGAAAAACTGTTTTTT

D: .
V: TRBV5-5
J: TRBJ1-2
length: 14
size: .
CDR3: CASSYLMEGYGYTF
DNA: TGTGCCAGCAGCTACCTAATGGAGGGCTATGGCTACACCTTC

D: .
V: TRBV2
J: TRBJ2-7
length: 13
size: .
CDR3: CASRPGSKYEQYF
DNA: TGTGCCAGCAGACCGGGATCAAAATACGAGCAGTACTTC

D: .
V: TRBV5-1
J: TRBJ2-7
length: 14
size: .
CDR3: CASSPSGSGYEQYF
DNA: TGCGCCAGCAGCCCTTCAGGAAGTGGCTACGAGCAGTACTTC

D: .
V: TRBV19
J: TRBJ1-5
length: 14
size: .
CDR3: CASSIVGYNQPQHF
DNA: TGTGCCAGTAGTATTGTAGGGTACAATCAGCCCCAGCATTTT

D: .
V: TRBV10-3
J: TRBJ2-1
length: 13
size: .
CDR3: CAISQGGEDEQFF
DNA: TGTGCCATCAGTCAAGGTGGAGAGGATGAGCAGTTCTTC

D: .
V: TRBV20-1
J: TRBJ1-1
length: 11
size: .
CDR3: CSATGRAEAFF
DNA: TGCAGTGCTACAGGGAGGGCTGAAGCTTTCTTT

D: .
V: TRBV20-1
J: TRBJ1-3
length: 11
size: .
CDR3: CSARRGNTIYF
DNA: TGCAGTGCTAGACGAGGAAACACCATATATTTT

D: TRBD2
V: TRBV19
J: TRBJ2-1
length: 13
size: .
CDR3: CASSIPLAEEQFF
DNA: TGTGCCAGTAGTATCCCACTAGCGGAAGAGCAGTTCTTC

D: .
V: TRBV5-1
J: TRBJ2-2
length: 14
size: .
CDR3: CASSLGGQTGELFF
DNA: TGCGCCAGCAGCTTAGGGGGGCAGACCGGGGAGCTGTTTTTT

D: .
V: TRBV30
J: TRBJ1-3
length: 13
size: once
CDR3: CAWSVQGGNTIYF
DNA: TGTGCCTGGAGTGTACAGGGAGGAAACACCATATATTTT

D: .
V: TRBV4-3
J: TRBJ2-3
length: 14
size: .
CDR3: CASSQERSTDTQYF
DNA: TGCGCCAGCAGCCAAGAAAGGAGCACAGATACGCAGTATTTT

D: .
V: TRBV28
J: TRBJ2-7
length: 14
size: .
CDR3: CASGTGTPPYEQYF
DNA: TGTGCCAGCGGAACCGGGACACCACCCTACGAGCAGTACTTC

D: TRBD1
V: TRBV4-1
J: TRBJ2-7
length: 14
size: .
CDR3: CASSQDDRAYEQYF
DNA: TGCGCCAGCAGCCAAGACGACAGGGCCTACGAGCAGTACTTC

D: .
V: TRBV7-8
J: TRBJ2-1
length: 17
size: .
CDR3: CASSLAGRPSSYNEQFF
DNA: TGTGCCAGCAGCTTAGCCGGGCGGCCAAGCTCCTACAATGAGCAGTTCTTC

D: TRBD1
V: TRBV2
J: TRBJ2-7
length: 12
size: .
CDR3: CASRVDRGRQYF
DNA: TGTGCCAGCAGAGTTGACAGGGGGAGGCAGTACTTC

D: .
V: TRBV28
J: TRBJ1-5
length: 15
size: .
CDR3: CASSLVATGTQPQHF
DNA: TGTGCCAGCAGTTTAGTCGCTACAGGGACTCAGCCCCAGCATTTT

D: .
V: TRBV5-1
J: TRBJ2-2
length: 15
size: .
CDR3: CASSLDQANTGELFF
DNA: TGCGCCAGCAGCTTGGACCAGGCGAACACCGGGGAGCTGTTTTTT

D: .
V: TRBV29-1
J: TRBJ2-3
length: 12
size: .
CDR3: CSVTSQSDTQYF
DNA: TGCAGCGTTACCTCCCAGTCAGATACGCAGTATTTT

D: .
V: TRBV6-1
J: TRBJ1-2
length: 14
size: .
CDR3: CASSEAADALGYTF
DNA: TGTGCTAGCAGTGAGGCGGCTGACGCCCTTGGCTACACCTTC

D: .
V: TRBV7-2
J: TRBJ2-5
length: 13
size: .
CDR3: CASSRTARETQYF
DNA: TGTGCCAGCAGCCGGACCGCCAGGGAGACCCAGTACTTC

D: .
V: TRBV7-2
J: TRBJ2-1
length: 14
size: many
CDR3: CASSRGGGPQEQFF
DNA: TGTGCCAGCTCCAGGGGCGGGGGCCCCCAGGAGCAGTTCTTC

D: .
V: TRBV10-3
J: TRBJ1-5
length: 13
size: .
CDR3: CATREGRDQPQHF
DNA: TGTGCCACCCGGGAGGGTCGCGATCAGCCCCAGCATTTT

D: .
V: TRBV18
J: TRBJ2-5
length: 13
size: .
CDR3: CASSQNTQETQYF
DNA: TGTGCCAGCTCCCAGAATACCCAAGAGACCCAGTACTTC

D: .
V: TRBV28
J: TRBJ2-7
length: 16
size: .
CDR3: CASSSIARCLVYEQHF
DNA: TGTGCCAGCAGTTCGATTGCCCGGTGCCTGGTCTACGAGCAGCACTTC

D: .
V: TRBV4-3
J: TRBJ2-1
length: 16
size: .
CDR3: CASSQDDGTPYNEQFF
DNA: TGCGCCAGCAGCCAAGATGACGGGACTCCATACAATGAGCAGTTCTTC

D: .
V: TRBV9
J: TRBJ1-5
length: 14
size: .
CDR3: CASSPDGIHQPQHF
DNA: TGTGCCAGCAGTCCCGACGGGATCCATCAGCCCCAGCATTTT

D: .
V: TRBV5-4
J: TRBJ1-1
length: 15
size: .
CDR3: CASSLVMALGTEAFF
DNA: TGTGCCAGCAGCTTGGTTATGGCCCTAGGGACTGAAGCTTTCTTT

D: TRBD1
V: TRBV5-4
J: TRBJ2-7
length: 13
size: .
CDR3: CASSGTGGYEQYF
DNA: TGTGCCAGCAGCGGGACAGGGGGCTACGAGCAGTACTTC

D: .
V: TRBV9
J: TRBJ2-7
length: 14
size: .
CDR3: CASSVEVDPYEQYF
DNA: TGTGCCAGCAGCGTAGAGGTGGACCCCTACGAGCAGTACTTC

D: .
V: TRBV2
J: TRBJ2-5
length: 13
size: .
CDR3: CASSALAWETQYF
DNA: TGTGCCAGCAGTGCCCTAGCGTGGGAGACCCAGTACTTC

D: .
V: TRBV7-6
J: TRBJ2-7
length: 13
size: .
CDR3: CASSLTSSYEQYF
DNA: TGTGCCAGCAGCTTGACTAGTTCCTACGAGCAGTACTTC

D: .
V: TRBV10-3
J: TRBJ1-2
length: 13
size: medium-sized
CDR3: CAISSDRNYGYTF
DNA: TGTGCCATCAGTTCGGACAGAAACTATGGCTACACCTTC

D: .
V: TRBV6-5
J: TRBJ1-1
length: 12
size: .
CDR3: CASRRTPDEAFF
DNA: TGTGCCAGCAGAAGGACCCCAGATGAAGCTTTCTTT

D: .
V: TRBV2
J: TRBJ2-5
length: 13
size: .
CDR3: CASSPGLQETQYF
DNA: TGTGCCAGCAGCCCCGGTCTCCAAGAGACCCAGTACTTC

D: TRBD2
V: TRBV2
J: TRBJ2-1
length: 13
size: .
CDR3: CASRGAGFDEQFF
DNA: TGTGCCAGCAGAGGAGCGGGATTCGATGAGCAGTTCTTC

D: TRBD2
V: TRBV14
J: TRBJ2-1
length: 16
size: .
CDR3: CASSQTSGSSYNEQFF
DNA: TGTGCCAGCAGCCAGACTAGCGGGAGCTCCTACAATGAGCAGTTCTTC

D: TRBD1
V: TRBV5-1
J: TRBJ1-1
length: 15
size: once
CDR3: CASSTGQGFYTEAFF
DNA: TGCGCCAGCAGCACAGGACAGGGGTTTTACACTGAAGCTTTCTTT